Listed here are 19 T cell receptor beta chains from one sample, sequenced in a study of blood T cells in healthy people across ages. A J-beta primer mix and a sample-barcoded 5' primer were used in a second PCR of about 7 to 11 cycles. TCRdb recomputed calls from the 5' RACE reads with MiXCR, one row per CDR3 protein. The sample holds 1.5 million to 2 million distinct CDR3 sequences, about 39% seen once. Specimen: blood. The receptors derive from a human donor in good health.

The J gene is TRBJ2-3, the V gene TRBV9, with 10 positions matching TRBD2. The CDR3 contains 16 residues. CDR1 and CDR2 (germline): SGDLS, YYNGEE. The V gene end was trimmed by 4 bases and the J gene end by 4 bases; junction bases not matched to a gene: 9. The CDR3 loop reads CASSITSGARPDTQYF. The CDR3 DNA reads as TGTGCCAGCAGCATCACTAGCGGGGCTAGACCAGATACGCAGTATTTT.

The CDR3 DNA is TGTGCCAGTAGTATCCAGCGGGCGGAAGATACGCAGTATTTT. Translation gives CASSIQRAEDTQYF. V and J are TRBV19 and TRBJ2-3, with D maybe TRBD2 (6 bases). Trimming pared 3 bases from V and 5 bases from J, leaving 12 bases between. Germline CDR1 is LNHDA and CDR2 is SQIVND (reference sequence). The CDR3 runs 14 residues.

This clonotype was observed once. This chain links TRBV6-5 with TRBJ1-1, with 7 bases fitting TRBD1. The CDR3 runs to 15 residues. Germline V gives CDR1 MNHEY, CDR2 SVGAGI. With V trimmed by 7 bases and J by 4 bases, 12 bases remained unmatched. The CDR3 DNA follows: TGTGCCAGCACCTTTACAGCAGGGGGGGGCACTGAAGCTTTCTTT. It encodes CASTFTAGGGTEAFF.

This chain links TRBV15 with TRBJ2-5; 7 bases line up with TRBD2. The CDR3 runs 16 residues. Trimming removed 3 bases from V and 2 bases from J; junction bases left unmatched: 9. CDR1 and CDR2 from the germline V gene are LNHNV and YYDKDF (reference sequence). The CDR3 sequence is CATSRGSGRGQETQYF. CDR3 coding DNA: TGTGCCACCAGCAGGGGGTCGGGGAGGGGACAAGAGACCCAGTACTTC.

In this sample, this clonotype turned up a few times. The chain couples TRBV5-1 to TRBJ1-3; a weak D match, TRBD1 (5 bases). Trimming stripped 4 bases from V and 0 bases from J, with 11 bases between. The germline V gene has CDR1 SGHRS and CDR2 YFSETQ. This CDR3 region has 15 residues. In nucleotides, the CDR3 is TGCGCCAGCAGCCTACCGACAGACTCTGGAAACACCATATATTTT. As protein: CASSLPTDSGNTIYF. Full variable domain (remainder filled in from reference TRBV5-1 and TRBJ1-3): KAGVTQTPRYLIKTRGQQVTLSCSPISGHRSVSWYQQTPGQGLQFLFEYFSETQRNKGNFPGRFSGRQFSNSRSEMNVSTLELGDSALYLCASSLPTDSGNTIYFGEGSWLTVV.

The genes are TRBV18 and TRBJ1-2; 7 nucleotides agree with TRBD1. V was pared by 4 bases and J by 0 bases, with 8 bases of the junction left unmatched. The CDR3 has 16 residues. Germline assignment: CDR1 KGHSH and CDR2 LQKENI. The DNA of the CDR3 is TGTGCCAGCTCACGAAACCTGGACAGGACTAACTATGGCTACACCTTC. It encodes CASSRNLDRTNYGYTF.

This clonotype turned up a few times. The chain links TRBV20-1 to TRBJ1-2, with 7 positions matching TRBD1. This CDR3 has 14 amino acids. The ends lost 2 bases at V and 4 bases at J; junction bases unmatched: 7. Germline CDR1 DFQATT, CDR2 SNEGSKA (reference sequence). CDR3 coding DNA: TGCAGTGCTAGACCCACGGGACAGAGCTATGGCTACACCTTC. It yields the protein CSARPTGQSYGYTF.

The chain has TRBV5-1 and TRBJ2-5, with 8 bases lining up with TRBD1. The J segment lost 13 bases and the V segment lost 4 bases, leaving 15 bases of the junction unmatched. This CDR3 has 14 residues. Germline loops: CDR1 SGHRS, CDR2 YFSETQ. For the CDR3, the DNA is TGCGCCAGCAGCCCGGGACAGGACCGCGATAGCAGGTACTTC. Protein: CASSPGQDRDSRYF.

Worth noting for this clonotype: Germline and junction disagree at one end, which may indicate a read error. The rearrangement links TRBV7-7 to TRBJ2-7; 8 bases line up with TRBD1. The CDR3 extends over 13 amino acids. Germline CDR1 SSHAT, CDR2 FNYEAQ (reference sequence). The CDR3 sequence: CASSLDRDSEQYF. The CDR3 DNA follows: TGTGCTAGCAGCTTGGACAGGGACTCCGAGCAGTACTTC.

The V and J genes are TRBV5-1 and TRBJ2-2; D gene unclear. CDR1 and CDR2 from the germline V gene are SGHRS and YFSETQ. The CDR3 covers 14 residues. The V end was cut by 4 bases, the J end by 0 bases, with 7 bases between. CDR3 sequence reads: CASSVISNTGELFF. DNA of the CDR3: TGCGCCAGCAGCGTGATATCGAACACCGGGGAGCTGTTTTTT.

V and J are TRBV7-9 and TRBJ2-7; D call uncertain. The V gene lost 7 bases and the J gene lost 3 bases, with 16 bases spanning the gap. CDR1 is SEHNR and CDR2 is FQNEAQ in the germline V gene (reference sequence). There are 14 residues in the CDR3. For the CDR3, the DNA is TGTGCCAGCAAAGCCCCCGAGTACGACTACGAGCAGTACTTC. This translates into CASKAPEYDYEQYF.

The CDR3 is CASSLKGTTYNSPLHF. CDR3 DNA: TGTGCCAGCAGTTTAAAGGGAACGACCTATAATTCACCCCTCCACTTT. This chain connects TRBV27 to TRBJ1-6; unclear D gene. This CDR3 contains 16 residues. Trimming shortened V by 2 bases and J by 2 bases, and 10 bases separated the two germline ends. CDR1 and CDR2 from the germline V gene are MNHEY and SMNVEV (reference sequence).

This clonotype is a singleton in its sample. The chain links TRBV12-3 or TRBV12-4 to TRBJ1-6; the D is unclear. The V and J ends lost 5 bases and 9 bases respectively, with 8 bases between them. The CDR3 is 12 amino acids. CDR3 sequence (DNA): TGTGCCAGCAGTCCTGTGGGTTCACCCCTCCACTTT. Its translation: CASSPVGSPLHF.

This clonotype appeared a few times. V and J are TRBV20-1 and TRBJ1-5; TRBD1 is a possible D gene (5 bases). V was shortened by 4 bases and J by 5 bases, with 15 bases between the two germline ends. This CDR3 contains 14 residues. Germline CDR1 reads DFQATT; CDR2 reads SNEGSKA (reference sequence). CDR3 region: CSATLAGSYQPQHF. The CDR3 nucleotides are TGCAGTGCTACCCTTGCAGGGAGTTATCAGCCCCAGCATTTT.

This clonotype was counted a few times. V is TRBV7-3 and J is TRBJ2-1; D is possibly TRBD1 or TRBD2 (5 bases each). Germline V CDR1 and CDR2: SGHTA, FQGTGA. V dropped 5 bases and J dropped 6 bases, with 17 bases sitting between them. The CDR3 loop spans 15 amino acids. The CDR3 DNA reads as TGTGCCAGCAGCCTCTCCGGGACGGGTTTCAATGAGCAGTTCTTC. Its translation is CASSLSGTGFNEQFF.

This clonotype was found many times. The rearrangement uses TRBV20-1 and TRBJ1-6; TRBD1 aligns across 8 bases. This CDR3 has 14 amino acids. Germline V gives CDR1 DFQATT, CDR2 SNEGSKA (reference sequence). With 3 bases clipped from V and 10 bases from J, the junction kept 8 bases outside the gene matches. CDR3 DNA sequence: TGCAGTGCTAGGACAGGGGACGTGGTGTCACCCCTCCACTTT. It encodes CSARTGDVVSPLHF.

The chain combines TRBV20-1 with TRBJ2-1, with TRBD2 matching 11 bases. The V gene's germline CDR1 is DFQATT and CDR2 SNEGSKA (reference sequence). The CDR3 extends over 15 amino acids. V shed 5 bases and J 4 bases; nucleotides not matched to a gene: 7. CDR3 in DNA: TGCAGTGCTCCCTCTAGCGGGGGGATTTACAATGAGCAGTTCTTC. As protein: CSAPSSGGIYNEQFF.

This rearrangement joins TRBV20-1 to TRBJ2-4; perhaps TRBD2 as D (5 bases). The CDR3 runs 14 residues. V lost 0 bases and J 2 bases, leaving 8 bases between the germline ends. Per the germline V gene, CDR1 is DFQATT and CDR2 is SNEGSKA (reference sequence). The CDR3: CSAREEGSKNIQYF. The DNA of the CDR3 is TGCAGTGCTAGAGAAGAGGGTTCCAAAAACATTCAGTACTTC.

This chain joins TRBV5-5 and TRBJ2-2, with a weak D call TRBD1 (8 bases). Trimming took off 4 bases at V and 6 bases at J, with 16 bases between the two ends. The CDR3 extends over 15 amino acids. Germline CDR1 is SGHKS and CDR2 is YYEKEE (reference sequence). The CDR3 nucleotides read TGTGCCAGCAGCCGGGGGGACAGGTACGCCGGGGAGCTGTTTTTT. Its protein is CASSRGDRYAGELFF.